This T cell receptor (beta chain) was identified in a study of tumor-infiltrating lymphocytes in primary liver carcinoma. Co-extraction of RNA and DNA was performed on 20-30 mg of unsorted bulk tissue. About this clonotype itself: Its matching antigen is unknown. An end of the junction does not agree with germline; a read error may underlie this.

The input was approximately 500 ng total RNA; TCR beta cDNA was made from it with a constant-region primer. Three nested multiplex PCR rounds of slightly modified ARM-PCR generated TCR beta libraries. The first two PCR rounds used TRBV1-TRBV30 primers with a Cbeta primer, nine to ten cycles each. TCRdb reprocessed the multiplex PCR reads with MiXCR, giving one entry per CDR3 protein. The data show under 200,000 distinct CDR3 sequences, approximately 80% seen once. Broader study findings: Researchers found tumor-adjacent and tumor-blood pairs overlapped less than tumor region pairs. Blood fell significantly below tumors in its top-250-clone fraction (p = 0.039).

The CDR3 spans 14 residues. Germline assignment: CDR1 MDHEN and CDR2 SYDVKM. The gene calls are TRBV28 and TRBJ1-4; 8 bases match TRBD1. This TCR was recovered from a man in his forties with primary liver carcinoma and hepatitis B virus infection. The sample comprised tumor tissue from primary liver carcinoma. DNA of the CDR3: TGTGCTAGCAGAACGGGACAGGAAAATGAAAAACTGTTTTTT. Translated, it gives CASRTGQENEKLFF.